A single sample is the source of the 20 T cell receptor beta chains below, sequenced in a study of T-cell memory formation after mild COVID-19. From the 5' RACE reads, TCRdb called clonotypes with MiXCR, one entry per CDR3 protein. The sample consists of 470,000 or so distinct CDR3 sequences, 15% to 25% of them appearing once. Material for sequencing was PBMCs or a T cell subset sorted from them (not recorded which). The receptors here all came from an adult woman who had mild COVID-19 (a few samples of this study predate the infection). Cell type and time point are not known.

This rearrangement joins TRBV15 to TRBJ2-4, with 7 bases matching TRBD1. The CDR3 extends over 16 amino acids. CDR1 is LNHNV, CDR2 YYDKDF, per germline (reference sequence). The V segment lost 3 bases and the J segment 9 bases; nucleotides outside the gene matches: 14. The CDR3 DNA sequence: TGTGCCACCAGCAGTACCGGGACAGAGCCCTGGGGCATTCAGTACTTC. This translates into CATSSTGTEPWGIQYF.

The V gene is TRBV11-2, the J gene TRBJ2-7, with a tentative D call TRBD1 (6 bases). Germline V gives CDR1 SGHAT, CDR2 FQNNGV. The V end lost 1 base, the J end lost 4 bases, and 11 bases lay between the germline ends. The CDR3 spans 14 residues. Here the CDR3 reads CASSLVGALYEQYF. The CDR3 nucleotides read TGTGCCAGCAGCTTAGTGGGGGCTCTGTACGAGCAGTACTTC.

The chain has TRBV4-3 and TRBJ2-3; 7 nucleotides agree with TRBD1. J lost 3 bases, V lost 1 base, and 10 bases had no gene match. The CDR3 runs 17 residues. Per the germline V gene, CDR1 is LGHNA and CDR2 is YSLEER. The CDR3 sequence is CASSQGGPRGPTDTQYF. The DNA for the CDR3 is TGCGCCAGCAGCCAAGGGGGGCCGAGGGGGCCGACAGATACGCAGTATTTT.

The V gene is TRBV7-9, the J gene TRBJ2-7; possible D gene TRBD2, 5 bases. CDR1 and CDR2 (germline): SEHNR, FQNEAQ (reference sequence). This CDR3 is built from 12 residues. V shed 6 bases and J shed 3 bases, with 9 bases lying between them. CDR3 bases: TGTGCCAGCAGGAACGGGAACTACGAGCAGTACTTC. It yields the protein CASRNGNYEQYF. Drawing the rest from reference TRBV7-9 and TRBJ2-7, the complete variable domain is DTGVSQNPRHKITKRGQNVTFRCDPISEHNRLYWYRQTLGQGPEFLTYFQNEAQLEKSRLLSDRFSAERPKGSFSTLEIQRTEQGDSAMYLCASRNGNYEQYFGPGTRLTVT.

A few counts support this clonotype. The gene calls are TRBV12-3 or TRBV12-4 and TRBJ1-5, with D perhaps matching TRBD1 (5 bases). The CDR3 is 13 amino acids. The germline V and J ends were trimmed by 4 bases and 7 bases, with 11 bases remaining between them. Here the CDR3 DNA reads TGTGCCAGCAGTTACAGGTTGGGCCAGCCCCAGCATTTT. The encoded protein is CASSYRLGQPQHF.

This clonotype showed up many times. V usage is TRBV4-1 and J usage is TRBJ2-5; no firm D call. Germline V gene lookup returns CDR1 MGHRA and CDR2 YSYEKL. Deletions cut 4 bases from V and 3 bases from J, with 12 bases between. This CDR3 contains 14 residues. The CDR3 coding sequence is TGCGCCAGCAGCCCTAAGGGATCGGAAGAGACCCAGTACTTC. It codes for CASSPKGSEETQYF.

This clonotype was counted only a few times. The chain carries TRBV20-1 and TRBJ2-5, with TRBD2 matching 10 bases. CDR3 size: 13 residues. V trimming: 6 bases; J trimming: 2 bases; junction bases outside the gene matches: 3. Germline V gives CDR1 DFQATT, CDR2 SNEGSKA (reference sequence). The CDR3 sequence: CSATSGTQETQYF. The CDR3 DNA reads TGCAGTGCCACTAGCGGGACACAAGAGACCCAGTACTTC.

The chain is built from TRBV6-5 and TRBJ2-4, with TRBD1 identical over 9 bases. With 8 bases clipped from V and 2 bases from J, the junction kept 10 bases outside the gene matches. Germline CDR1 reads MNHEY; CDR2 reads SVGAGI. The CDR3 length is 16 residues. CDR3 bases: TGTGCCAGCGCTTCGGACAGGGGAACTCCCAAAAACATTCAGTACTTC. As protein: CASASDRGTPKNIQYF.

The rearrangement joins TRBV4-3 to TRBJ2-7, with 12 bases aligning to TRBD1. Trimming cost V 3 bases and J 7 bases; bases outside gene matches: 4. The germline V gene has CDR1 LGHNA and CDR2 YSLEER. The CDR3 totals 14 residues. The CDR3 spells CASSQGQGALEQYF. CDR3 sequence (DNA): TGCGCCAGCAGCCAGGGACAGGGGGCTTTAGAGCAGTACTTC.

The chain recombines TRBV27 with TRBJ2-2; TRBD2 matches 8 bases. Germline CDR1 reads MNHEY; CDR2 reads SMNVEV (reference sequence). This CDR3 spans 17 amino acids. V shed 3 bases, J shed 0 bases, and the junction held 6 bases outside the gene matches. In DNA form, the CDR3 reads TGTGCCAGCAGTTTTTCGTCGCGGGAGGCGAACACCGGGGAGCTGTTTTTT. It specifies CASSFSSREANTGELFF.

The chain employs TRBV6-5 and TRBJ1-2; D is unclear. CDR3 size: 14 residues. The germline gives CDR1 MNHEY, CDR2 SVGAGI. The V and J ends lost 5 bases and 3 bases respectively, with 13 bases between them. The CDR3 DNA sequence: TGTGCCAGCAGTCCGGACGGGTGGGACTATGGCTACACCTTC. Its protein is CASSPDGWDYGYTF.

This clonotype was picked up many times. The CDR3 here is CSVAPGGEQFF. CDR3 in DNA: TGCAGCGTTGCTCCAGGGGGCGAGCAGTTCTTC. This chain joins TRBV29-1 and TRBJ2-1; 8 nucleotides match TRBD1. This CDR3 contains 11 residues. Germline-derived CDR1 and CDR2 are SQVTM and ANQGSEA. J was trimmed by 10 bases and V by 4 bases; bases with no gene match: 3.

The chain couples TRBV6-2 or TRBV6-3 to TRBJ1-2; D uncertain. The CDR3 spans 14 residues. Germline V gives CDR1 MNHEY, CDR2 SVGEGT. Trimming took 2 bases from V and 1 from J, leaving 8 bases between them. The CDR3 protein is CASSYNRFNYGYTF. CDR3 coding DNA: TGTGCCAGCAGTTACAATCGGTTTAACTATGGCTACACCTTC.

V gene TRBV20-1 combines with J gene TRBJ2-7; 12 positions agree with TRBD2. From germline, CDR1 is DFQATT and CDR2 SNEGSKA (reference sequence). The junction had 10 bases not matched to a gene; V was cut back by 6 bases and J by 7 bases. This CDR3 has 14 amino acids. DNA for the CDR3: TGCAGTGCGGTACTAGCGGGAGGTAGTTGGGAGCAGTACTTC. Residues: CSAVLAGGSWEQYF.

The V and J genes are TRBV9 and TRBJ2-2; D unresolved. This CDR3 is 13 amino acids long. CDR1 and CDR2 (germline): SGDLS, YYNGEE. V lost 3 bases to trimming and J lost 5 bases, with 8 bases between them. In DNA form, the CDR3 reads TGTGCCAGCAGCGCCGAAAGAACCGGGGAGCTGTTTTTT. Translation: CASSAERTGELFF.

The V and J genes are TRBV6-2 or TRBV6-3 and TRBJ2-7, with a possible D match to TRBD1 (6 bases). Trimming cost V 2 bases and J 0 bases, with 11 bases left between them. The CDR3 covers 15 residues. The germline V gene encodes CDR1 MNHEY and CDR2 SVGEGT. The CDR3 is CASSYPDSVSYEQYF. The CDR3 DNA sequence: TGTGCCAGCAGTTACCCGGACAGCGTCTCCTACGAGCAGTACTTC.

This clonotype occurred a few times. The chain is built from TRBV24-1 and TRBJ1-2; possibly TRBD1 for D (6 bases). In germline, CDR1 is KGHDR, CDR2 SFDVKD. V lost 5 bases to trimming and J lost 7 bases, with 16 bases between them. The length of the CDR3 is 14 residues. Here the CDR3 reads CATSGPGTRRGYTF. CDR3 sequence (DNA): TGTGCCACCAGTGGCCCAGGGACAAGGCGTGGCTACACCTTC.

Ten or more counts support this clonotype. V gene TRBV12-5 combines with J gene TRBJ2-7; D may be TRBD1 or TRBD2 (5 bases each). V was clipped by 1 base and J by 6 bases, with 10 bases between them. Germline CDR1 and CDR2: LGHNT and FRNRAP. The CDR3 totals 13 residues. CDR3 nucleotides: TGTGCTAGTGGTTTGGGAGAGGGGAGCGAGCAGTACTTC. Protein: CASGLGEGSEQYF.

This clonotype was counted only a few times. The chain carries TRBV25-1 and TRBJ2-5; 10 nucleotides agree with TRBD2. The CDR3 runs to 14 residues. Germline loops: CDR1 MGHDK, CDR2 SYGVNS. The CDR3 coding sequence is TGTGCAGGTGGAGCGGGAGGGCCAGGCGAGACCCAGTACTTC. This gives the protein CAGGAGGPGETQYF.

V and J are TRBV7-9 and TRBJ1-2; TRBD1 might be the D (5 bases). Germline V gene data show CDR1 as SEHNR and CDR2 as FQNEAQ (reference sequence). This CDR3 has 16 residues. Deletions cut 5 bases from V and 0 bases from J, with 16 bases between. CDR3 in DNA: TGTGCCAGCAGCACCCTCGGGGACTTCGCTAACTATGGCTACACCTTC. This codes for CASSTLGDFANYGYTF.